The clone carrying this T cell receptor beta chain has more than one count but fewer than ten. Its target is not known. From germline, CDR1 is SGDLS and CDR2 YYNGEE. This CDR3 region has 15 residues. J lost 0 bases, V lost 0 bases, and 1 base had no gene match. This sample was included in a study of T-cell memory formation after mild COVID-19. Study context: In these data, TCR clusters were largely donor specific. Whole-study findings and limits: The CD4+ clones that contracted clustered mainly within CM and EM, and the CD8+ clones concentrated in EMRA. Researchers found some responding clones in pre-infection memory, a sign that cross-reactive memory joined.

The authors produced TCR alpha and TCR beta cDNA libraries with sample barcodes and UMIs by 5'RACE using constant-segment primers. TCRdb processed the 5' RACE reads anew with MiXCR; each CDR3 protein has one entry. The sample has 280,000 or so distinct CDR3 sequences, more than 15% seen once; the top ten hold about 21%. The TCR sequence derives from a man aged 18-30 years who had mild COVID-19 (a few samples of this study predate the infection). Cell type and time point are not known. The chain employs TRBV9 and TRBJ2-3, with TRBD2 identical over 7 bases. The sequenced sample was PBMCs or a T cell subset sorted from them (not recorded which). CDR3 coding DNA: TGTGCCAGCAGCGTAGCAGCGGGGAGCACAGATACGCAGTATTTT. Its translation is CASSVAAGSTDTQYF.